This is a list of T cell receptor beta chains from one sample in a study of T cell changes during pregnancy in multiple sclerosis. Clones were sequenced by immunoSEQ multiplex PCR, and TCRdb holds only the in-frame ones, with some missing. The table includes 93,000 or so clones, roughly nine tenths detected once. This specimen was peripheral blood, taken after pregnancy. These receptors were obtained from a female donor with multiple sclerosis, enrolled in a pregnancy study. Each CDR3 is given with its conserved first and last residue. The D gene is left open where the match is weak. The size field is filled for only some rows; it gives once, few, many or a size class.

J gene: TRBJ1-5; D gene: NA; clone size: NA; V gene: TRBV25-1; CDR3 protein: CASSRGGNQPQHF; CDR3 DNA: TGTGCCAGCAGTCGGGGGGGCAATCAGCCCCAGCATTTT
J gene: TRBJ1-2; D gene: TRBD1; clone size: NA; V gene: TRBV6-6; CDR3 protein: CASSPTGYGYTF; CDR3 DNA: TGTGCCAGCAGTCCGACAGGGTACGGCTACACCTTC
J gene: TRBJ1-1; D gene: NA; clone size: NA; V gene: TRBV4-1; CDR3 protein: CASRGPLMNTEAFF; CDR3 DNA: TGCGCCAGCAGGGGGCCCCTTATGAACACTGAAGCTTTCTTT
J gene: TRBJ2-2; D gene: TRBD1; clone size: NA; V gene: TRBV7-2; CDR3 protein: CASSMPQGADGELFF; CDR3 DNA: TGTGCCAGCAGCATGCCGCAGGGGGCCGACGGGGAGCTGTTTTTT
J gene: TRBJ1-2; D gene: NA; clone size: NA; V gene: TRBV28; CDR3 protein: CASSLILGALGF; CDR3 DNA: TGTGCCAGCAGTTTAATTCTGGGGGCACTCGGCTTC
J gene: TRBJ2-1; D gene: TRBD2; clone size: NA; V gene: TRBV9; CDR3 protein: CASSASSGRFDNEQFF; CDR3 DNA: TGTGCCAGCAGCGCATCTAGCGGGAGGTTCGACAATGAGCAGTTCTTC
J gene: TRBJ1-2; D gene: TRBD1; clone size: NA; V gene: TRBV2; CDR3 protein: CAGTGLANYGYTF; CDR3 DNA: TGTGCCGGGACAGGGCTCGCTAACTATGGCTACACCTTC
J gene: TRBJ2-3; D gene: TRBD2; clone size: NA; V gene: TRBV19; CDR3 protein: CASSRGTSGSTDTQYF; CDR3 DNA: TGTGCCAGTAGTAGAGGGACTAGCGGGAGCACAGATACGCAGTATTTT
J gene: TRBJ2-3; D gene: NA; clone size: NA; V gene: TRBV5-1; CDR3 protein: CASSLEAGITDTQYF; CDR3 DNA: TGCGCCAGCAGCTTGGAGGCCGGGATCACAGATACGCAGTATTTT
J gene: TRBJ1-2; D gene: NA; clone size: NA; V gene: TRBV7-2; CDR3 protein: CASSLSRDTYYGYTF; CDR3 DNA: TGTGCCAGCAGCTTAAGCCGGGACACCTACTATGGCTACACCTTC
J gene: TRBJ2-1; D gene: NA; clone size: NA; V gene: TRBV7-3; CDR3 protein: CASSPQRFGPRGKNEQFF; CDR3 DNA: TGTGCCAGCAGCCCGCAACGGTTCGGCCCTCGGGGGAAAAATGAGCAGTTCTTC
J gene: TRBJ2-7; D gene: NA; clone size: once; V gene: TRBV27; CDR3 protein: CASSLDDSNTYEQYF; CDR3 DNA: TGTGCCAGCAGTTTGGATGACAGCAATACCTACGAGCAGTACTTC
J gene: TRBJ1-2; D gene: NA; clone size: NA; V gene: TRBV5-1; CDR3 protein: CASSLEQGGLNGYTF; CDR3 DNA: TGCGCCAGCAGCTTGGAACAGGGAGGGTTGAATGGCTACACCTTC
J gene: TRBJ2-3; D gene: NA; clone size: NA; V gene: TRBV9; CDR3 protein: CASSAAVKSGSTDTQYF; CDR3 DNA: TGTGCCAGCAGCGCTGCCGTGAAATCAGGGAGCACAGATACGCAGTATTTT
J gene: TRBJ2-7; D gene: TRBD1; clone size: NA; V gene: TRBV4-1; CDR3 protein: CASSQYYPGDRTIYEQYF; CDR3 DNA: TGCGCCAGCAGCCAATACTATCCAGGGGACAGGACTATCTACGAGCAGTACTTC
J gene: TRBJ1-5; D gene: NA; clone size: NA; V gene: TRBV18; CDR3 protein: CASSPDSTNQPQHF; CDR3 DNA: TGTGCCAGCTCACCGGACAGTACCAATCAGCCCCAGCATTTT
J gene: TRBJ1-1; D gene: TRBD1; clone size: NA; V gene: TRBV27; CDR3 protein: CASSSPTGQGKTEAFF; CDR3 DNA: TGTGCCAGCAGTTCGCCCACCGGACAGGGAAAAACTGAAGCTTTCTTT
J gene: TRBJ1-5; D gene: TRBD1; clone size: once; V gene: TRBV2; CDR3 protein: CASSRGNSNQPQHF; CDR3 DNA: TGTGCCAGCAGCAGGGGGAATAGCAATCAGCCCCAGCATTTT
J gene: TRBJ2-5; D gene: TRBD2; clone size: NA; V gene: TRBV6-5; CDR3 protein: CASSYHSGLVKETQYF; CDR3 DNA: TGTGCCAGCAGTTACCATTCGGGACTAGTAAAAGAGACCCAGTACTTC
J gene: TRBJ2-5; D gene: NA; clone size: NA; V gene: TRBV7-7; CDR3 protein: CASSLGHSSQETQYF; CDR3 DNA: TGTGCCAGCAGCTTAGGTCACAGCTCCCAAGAGACCCAGTACTTC
J gene: TRBJ1-1; D gene: NA; clone size: once; V gene: TRBV12-5; CDR3 protein: CASGPSGRGGNTEAFF; CDR3 DNA: TGTGCTAGTGGTCCGTCAGGGCGGGGAGGTAACACTGAAGCTTTCTTT
J gene: TRBJ2-3; D gene: NA; clone size: NA; V gene: TRBV11-2; CDR3 protein: CASSLVAAGAPRNTQYF; CDR3 DNA: TGTGCCAGCAGCTTAGTCGCGGCGGGGGCCCCCAGGAATACGCAGTATTTT
J gene: TRBJ2-5; D gene: TRBD2; clone size: NA; V gene: TRBV7-2; CDR3 protein: CASSVTGTSGRAQYF; CDR3 DNA: TGTGCCAGCAGCGTCACCGGGACCTCGGGGAGGGCCCAGTACTTC
J gene: TRBJ1-1; D gene: NA; clone size: NA; V gene: TRBV28; CDR3 protein: CASSLVSGGAGAFF; CDR3 DNA: TGTGCCAGCAGTTTAGTATCGGGGGGCGCGGGAGCTTTCTTT
J gene: TRBJ2-5; D gene: NA; clone size: NA; V gene: TRBV27; CDR3 protein: CASSFNPVRETQYF; CDR3 DNA: TGTGCCAGCAGTTTCAACCCCGTTCGGGAGACCCAGTACTTC
J gene: TRBJ2-7; D gene: NA; clone size: NA; V gene: TRBV28; CDR3 protein: CASSLLLGFELF; CDR3 DNA: TGTGCCAGCAGTTTACTCTTGGGCTTCGAGCTCTTC
J gene: TRBJ2-1; D gene: NA; clone size: NA; V gene: TRBV14; CDR3 protein: CASTRDILGNEQFF; CDR3 DNA: TGTGCCAGCACCCGGGACATTCTGGGGAATGAGCAGTTCTTC
J gene: TRBJ2-7; D gene: TRBD1; clone size: NA; V gene: TRBV11-3; CDR3 protein: CASSFTGGSYEQYF; CDR3 DNA: TGTGCCAGCAGCTTTACAGGGGGCTCCTACGAGCAGTACTTC
J gene: TRBJ2-7; D gene: NA; clone size: once; V gene: TRBV5-5; CDR3 protein: CASSFWQGKSYEQYF; CDR3 DNA: TGTGCCAGCAGCTTCTGGCAGGGAAAGTCCTACGAGCAGTACTTC
J gene: TRBJ1-1; D gene: NA; clone size: NA; V gene: TRBV5-4; CDR3 protein: CASSLLRGVRNTEAFF; CDR3 DNA: TGTGCCAGCAGCTTGTTGCGGGGGGTGAGGAACACTGAAGCTTTCTTT
J gene: TRBJ1-1; D gene: NA; clone size: NA; V gene: TRBV6-1; CDR3 protein: CASTEETEAFF; CDR3 DNA: TGTGCCAGCACCGAGGAGACTGAAGCTTTCTTT
J gene: TRBJ1-1; D gene: NA; clone size: once; V gene: TRBV18; CDR3 protein: CASSPQRENTEAFF; CDR3 DNA: TGTGCCAGCTCACCACAACGGGAGAACACTGAAGCTTTCTTT
J gene: TRBJ2-3; D gene: NA; clone size: NA; V gene: TRBV5-1; CDR3 protein: CASSLGGTSTDTQYF; CDR3 DNA: TGCGCCAGCAGCTTGGGCGGAACTAGCACAGATACGCAGTATTTT
J gene: TRBJ2-3; D gene: NA; clone size: NA; V gene: TRBV7-9; CDR3 protein: CASSFDSYTDTQYF; CDR3 DNA: TGTGCCAGCAGCTTCGACAGTTACACAGATACGCAGTATTTT
J gene: TRBJ1-6; D gene: TRBD1; clone size: NA; V gene: TRBV5-5; CDR3 protein: CASGKTGVGSPLHF; CDR3 DNA: TGTGCCAGCGGGAAGACAGGGGTTGGTTCACCCCTCCACTTT
J gene: TRBJ2-1; D gene: TRBD1; clone size: NA; V gene: TRBV4-1; CDR3 protein: CASSQGRTGYNEQFF; CDR3 DNA: TGCGCCAGCAGCCAAGGGCGGACAGGATACAATGAGCAGTTCTTC
J gene: TRBJ1-4; D gene: NA; clone size: NA; V gene: TRBV27; CDR3 protein: CASSLSRQNNEKLFF; CDR3 DNA: TGTGCCAGCAGTTTATCGAGACAGAATAATGAAAAACTGTTTTTT
J gene: TRBJ2-1; D gene: TRBD2; clone size: few; V gene: TRBV29-1; CDR3 protein: CSVTGGGEQFF; CDR3 DNA: TGCAGCGTGACGGGAGGGGGTGAGCAGTTCTTC
J gene: TRBJ2-3; D gene: NA; clone size: NA; V gene: TRBV5-4; CDR3 protein: CASSFPRGARTDTQYF; CDR3 DNA: TGTGCCAGCAGCTTCCCACGGGGGGCTCGCACAGATACGCAGTATTTT
J gene: TRBJ1-2; D gene: TRBD1; clone size: NA; V gene: TRBV4-3; CDR3 protein: CASSQAESGQSYGYTF; CDR3 DNA: TGCGCCAGCAGCCAAGCGGAATCGGGACAGAGCTATGGCTACACCTTC
J gene: TRBJ2-7; D gene: NA; clone size: once; V gene: TRBV7-8; CDR3 protein: CASSAMVSEEYEQYF; CDR3 DNA: TGTGCCAGCAGCGCGATGGTGAGTGAGGAATACGAGCAGTACTTC
J gene: TRBJ2-2; D gene: NA; clone size: few; V gene: TRBV7-9; CDR3 protein: CASRHGGSTGELFF; CDR3 DNA: TGTGCCAGCAGGCACGGAGGGAGCACCGGGGAGCTGTTTTTT
J gene: TRBJ1-1; D gene: TRBD1; clone size: NA; V gene: TRBV30; CDR3 protein: CASSGDRTGRNTEAFF; CDR3 DNA: TGTGCCTCGAGTGGGGACAGGACGGGAAGGAACACTGAAGCTTTCTTT
J gene: TRBJ2-5; D gene: TRBD2; clone size: few; V gene: TRBV7-7; CDR3 protein: CASSRQRGRQETQYF; CDR3 DNA: TGTGCCAGCAGTCGTCAGCGGGGTCGCCAAGAGACCCAGTACTTC
J gene: TRBJ1-1; D gene: NA; clone size: NA; V gene: TRBV5-4; CDR3 protein: CASSPGPGNTEAFF; CDR3 DNA: TGTGCCAGCAGCCCCGGCCCGGGGAACACTGAAGCTTTCTTT
J gene: TRBJ2-2; D gene: TRBD2; clone size: NA; V gene: TRBV4-1; CDR3 protein: CASSQGGGLARTGELFF; CDR3 DNA: TGCGCCAGCAGCCAAGGGGGTGGACTAGCGAGGACCGGGGAGCTGTTTTTT
J gene: TRBJ2-5; D gene: NA; clone size: NA; V gene: TRBV6-1; CDR3 protein: CASSAMKETQYF; CDR3 DNA: TGTGCCAGCAGTGCTATGAAAGAGACCCAGTACTTC
J gene: TRBJ2-6; D gene: NA; clone size: NA; V gene: TRBV28; CDR3 protein: CASSSRSAGANVLTF; CDR3 DNA: TGTGCCAGCAGTTCGCGATCTGCTGGGGCCAACGTCCTGACTTTC
J gene: TRBJ1-1; D gene: NA; clone size: NA; V gene: TRBV27; CDR3 protein: CASSLSMTEHIKNTEAFF; CDR3 DNA: TGTGCCAGCAGTTTATCGATGACAGAGCATATAAAGAACACTGAAGCTTTCTTT
J gene: TRBJ2-1; D gene: NA; clone size: NA; V gene: TRBV28; CDR3 protein: CASRTRGEQFF; CDR3 DNA: TGTGCCAGCAGAACCCGGGGTGAGCAGTTCTTC
J gene: TRBJ2-3; D gene: TRBD2; clone size: NA; V gene: TRBV27; CDR3 protein: CASSFGTSGRPTDTQYF; CDR3 DNA: TGTGCCAGCAGTTTCGGGACTAGCGGGAGGCCCACAGATACGCAGTATTTT
J gene: TRBJ2-1; D gene: TRBD2; clone size: NA; V gene: TRBV29-1; CDR3 protein: CSGGISGGRDEQFF; CDR3 DNA: TGCAGCGGGGGGATAAGCGGGGGGCGCGATGAGCAGTTCTTC